A selection of T cell receptor beta chains follows, all from one sample in a study of T cell repertoires in cytomegalovirus infection. TCRdb passed the reads through MiXCR, listing each CDR3 protein once. The profile shows hundreds of thousands of distinct CDR3 sequences, 20% to 25% of them singletons. The source material was CD8+ T cells from PBMCs. Source of these receptors: a human donor in good health (CMV status not recorded). Some clones in this sample may be carry-over from other donors' samples. The CDR3 runs from the conserved cysteine through the conserved F or W. The order of the fields is J gene, clone size, V gene, CDR3 protein. Some rows have no size entry. The others give once, few or many, or a class for an expanded clone.

TRBJ2-3,NA,TRBV7-2,CASSSGSGGPYTDTQYF
TRBJ1-4,NA,TRBV28,CASTPRQTDEKLFF
TRBJ1-1,NA,TRBV14,CASSPLGGEAFF
TRBJ2-5,NA,TRBV28,CASSIQGSETQYF
TRBJ2-5,NA,TRBV29-1,CSASGLAGLNQETQYF
TRBJ2-5,many,TRBV24-1,CATSDLDRGGETQYF
TRBJ2-1,NA,TRBV29-1,CSVEDKWSERLSYNEQFF
TRBJ2-2,few,TRBV15,CATSRESGELFF
TRBJ2-5,NA,TRBV6-5,CASSYRIQETQYF
TRBJ2-2,NA,TRBV29-1,CSVLTRSGGISGELFF
TRBJ2-6,few,TRBV2,CASLSRDSGANVLTF
TRBJ1-4,NA,TRBV20-1,CSAVLPDRATNEKLFF
TRBJ2-1,NA,TRBV7-9,CASSPGLRGGPYNEQFF
TRBJ1-1,many,TRBV10-3,CAISEGNTEAFF
TRBJ2-1,NA,TRBV14,CASSQDSRTSSYNEQFF